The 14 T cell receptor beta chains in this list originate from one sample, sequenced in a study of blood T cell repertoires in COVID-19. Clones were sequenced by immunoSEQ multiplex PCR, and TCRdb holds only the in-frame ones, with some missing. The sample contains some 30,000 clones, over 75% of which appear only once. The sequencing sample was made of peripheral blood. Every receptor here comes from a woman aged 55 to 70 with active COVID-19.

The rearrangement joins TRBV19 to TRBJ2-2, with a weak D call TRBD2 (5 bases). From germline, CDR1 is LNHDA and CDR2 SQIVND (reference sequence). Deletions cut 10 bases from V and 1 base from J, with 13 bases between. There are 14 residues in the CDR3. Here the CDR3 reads CATRSEGNTGELFF. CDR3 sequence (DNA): TGTGCCACCAGAAGTGAGGGGAACACCGGGGAGCTGTTTTTT.

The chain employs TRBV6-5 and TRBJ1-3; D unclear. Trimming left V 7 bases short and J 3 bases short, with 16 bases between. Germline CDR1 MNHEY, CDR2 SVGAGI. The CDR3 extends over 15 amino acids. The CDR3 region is CASIPSGRSGNTIYF. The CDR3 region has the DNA TGTGCCAGCATCCCCTCGGGGAGAAGTGGAAACACCATATATTTT.

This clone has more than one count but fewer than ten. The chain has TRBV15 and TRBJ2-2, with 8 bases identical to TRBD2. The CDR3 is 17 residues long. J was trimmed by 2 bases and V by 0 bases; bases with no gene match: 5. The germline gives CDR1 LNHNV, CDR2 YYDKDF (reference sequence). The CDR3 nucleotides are TGTGCCACCAGCAGAGATCTTGCGGGAGGTAACACCGGGGAGCTGTTTTTT. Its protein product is CATSRDLAGGNTGELFF.

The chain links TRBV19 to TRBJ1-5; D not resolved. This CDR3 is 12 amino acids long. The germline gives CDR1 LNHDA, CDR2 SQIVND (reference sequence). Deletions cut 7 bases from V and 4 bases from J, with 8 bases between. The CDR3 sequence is CASTGQNQPQHF. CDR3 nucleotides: TGTGCCAGTACTGGCCAAAATCAGCCCCAGCATTTT.

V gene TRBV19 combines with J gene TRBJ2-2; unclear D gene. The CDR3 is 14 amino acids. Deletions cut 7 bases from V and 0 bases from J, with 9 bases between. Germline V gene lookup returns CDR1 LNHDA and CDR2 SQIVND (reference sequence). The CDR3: CASTPGANTGELFF. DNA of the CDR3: TGTGCCAGTACCCCAGGCGCGAACACCGGGGAGCTGTTTTTT.

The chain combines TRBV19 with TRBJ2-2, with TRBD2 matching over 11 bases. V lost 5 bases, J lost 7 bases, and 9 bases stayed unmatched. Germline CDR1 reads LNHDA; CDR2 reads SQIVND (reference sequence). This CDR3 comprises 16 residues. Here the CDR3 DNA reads TGTGCCAGTAGTGTCGTAGCGGGGGGGCCCGGCGGGGAGCTGTTTTTT. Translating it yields CASSVVAGGPGGELFF.

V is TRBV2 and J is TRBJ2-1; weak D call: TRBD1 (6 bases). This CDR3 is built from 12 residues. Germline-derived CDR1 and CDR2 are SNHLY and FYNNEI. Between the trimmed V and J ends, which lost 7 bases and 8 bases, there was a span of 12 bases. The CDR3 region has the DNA TGTGCCAGCAAGATACAGGGCGATGAGCAGTTCTTC. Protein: CASKIQGDEQFF. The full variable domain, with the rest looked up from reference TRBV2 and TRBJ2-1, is EPEVTQTPSHQVTQMGQEVILRCVPISNHLYFYWYRQILGQKVEFLVSFYNNEISEKSEIFDDQFSVERPDGSNFTLKIRSTKLEDSAMYFCASKIQGDEQFFGPGTRLTVL.

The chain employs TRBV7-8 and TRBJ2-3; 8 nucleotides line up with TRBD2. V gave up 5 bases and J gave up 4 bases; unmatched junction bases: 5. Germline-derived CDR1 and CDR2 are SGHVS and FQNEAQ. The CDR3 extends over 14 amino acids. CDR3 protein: CASSRGLVSDTQYF. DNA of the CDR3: TGTGCCAGCAGCCGGGGACTAGTCTCAGATACGCAGTATTTT.

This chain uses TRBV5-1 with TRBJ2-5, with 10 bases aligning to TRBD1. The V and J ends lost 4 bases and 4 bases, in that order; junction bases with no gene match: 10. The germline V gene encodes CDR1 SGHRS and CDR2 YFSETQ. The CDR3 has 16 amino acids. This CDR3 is CASSPQGTGVGETQYF. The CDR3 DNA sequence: TGCGCCAGCAGCCCCCAAGGGACAGGGGTTGGAGAGACCCAGTACTTC. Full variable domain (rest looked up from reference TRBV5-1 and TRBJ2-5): KAGVTQTPRYLIKTRGQQVTLSCSPISGHRSVSWYQQTPGQGLQFLFEYFSETQRNKGNFPGRFSGRQFSNSRSEMNVSTLELGDSALYLCASSPQGTGVGETQYFGPGTRLLVL.

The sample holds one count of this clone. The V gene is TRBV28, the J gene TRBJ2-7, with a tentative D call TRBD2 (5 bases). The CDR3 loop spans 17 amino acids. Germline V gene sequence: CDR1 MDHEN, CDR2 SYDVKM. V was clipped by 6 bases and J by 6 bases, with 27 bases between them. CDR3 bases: TGTGCCAGCAGCCGGCCGGGGTGGTCGCTTCGTTCCAGCGAGCAGTACTTC. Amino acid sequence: CASSRPGWSLRSSEQYF.

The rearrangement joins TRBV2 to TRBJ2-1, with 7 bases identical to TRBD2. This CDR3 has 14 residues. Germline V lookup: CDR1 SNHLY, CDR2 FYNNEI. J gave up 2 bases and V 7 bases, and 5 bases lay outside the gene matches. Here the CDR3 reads CASKAGLAYNEQFF. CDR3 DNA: TGTGCCAGCAAAGCGGGGCTTGCCTACAATGAGCAGTTCTTC.

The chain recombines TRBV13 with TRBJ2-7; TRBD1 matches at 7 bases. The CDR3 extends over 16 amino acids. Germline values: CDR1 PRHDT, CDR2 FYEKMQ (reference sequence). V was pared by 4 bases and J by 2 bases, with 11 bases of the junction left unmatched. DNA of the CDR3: TGTGCCAGCAGCTCCGCCGGCGGTGGACAGGCCTACGAGCAGTACTTC. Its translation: CASSSAGGGQAYEQYF.

In DNA form, the CDR3 reads TGTGCCTGGAACAGACAGGGCTACACTGAAGCTTTCTTT. Its translation: CAWNRQGYTEAFF. The chain joins TRBV30 to TRBJ1-1; 7 positions match TRBD1. Per germline, CDR1 GTSNPN and CDR2 SVGIG (reference sequence). J gave up 3 bases and V 4 bases, and 5 bases lay outside the gene matches. The CDR3 sequence is 13 residues long.

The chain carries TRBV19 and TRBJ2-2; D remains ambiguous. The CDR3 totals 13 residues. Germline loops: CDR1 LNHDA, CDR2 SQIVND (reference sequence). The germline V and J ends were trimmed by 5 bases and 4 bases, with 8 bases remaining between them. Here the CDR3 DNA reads TGTGCCAGTAGTTCACAGATCACCGGGGAGCTGTTTTTT. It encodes CASSSQITGELFF.